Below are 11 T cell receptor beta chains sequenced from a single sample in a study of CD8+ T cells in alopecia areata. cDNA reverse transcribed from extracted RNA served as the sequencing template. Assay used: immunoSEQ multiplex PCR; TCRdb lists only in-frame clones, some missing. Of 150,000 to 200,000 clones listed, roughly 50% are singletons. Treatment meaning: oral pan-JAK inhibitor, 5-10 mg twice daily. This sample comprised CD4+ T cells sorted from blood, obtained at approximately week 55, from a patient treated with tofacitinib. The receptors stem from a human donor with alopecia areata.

The CDR3 loop is CASSFRRVMETQYF. CDR3 bases: TGTGCCAGCAGCTTCCGCAGGGTTATGGAGACCCAGTACTTC. This chain uses TRBV5-6 with TRBJ2-5; TRBD1 might be the D (5 bases). Germline values: CDR1 SGHDT, CDR2 YYEEEE. This CDR3 contains 14 residues. The V end was cut by 2 bases, the J end by 5 bases, with 13 bases between.

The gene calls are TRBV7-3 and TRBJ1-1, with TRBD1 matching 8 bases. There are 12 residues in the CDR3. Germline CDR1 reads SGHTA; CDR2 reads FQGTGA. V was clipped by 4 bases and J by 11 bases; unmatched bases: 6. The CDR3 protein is CASSSRTGLAFF. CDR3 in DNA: TGTGCCAGCAGCTCAAGGACAGGGTTGGCTTTCTTT. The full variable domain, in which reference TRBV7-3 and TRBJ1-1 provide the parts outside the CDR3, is GAGVSQTPSNKVTEKGKYVELRCDPISGHTALYWYRQSLGQGPEFLIYFQGTGAADDSGLPNDRFFAVRPEGSVSTLKIQRTERGDSAVYLCASSSRTGLAFFGQGTRLTVV.

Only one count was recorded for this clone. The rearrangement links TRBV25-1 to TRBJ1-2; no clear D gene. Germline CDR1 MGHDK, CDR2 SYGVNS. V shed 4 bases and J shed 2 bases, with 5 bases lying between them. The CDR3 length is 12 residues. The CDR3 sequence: CASSGQNYGYTF. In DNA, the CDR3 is TGTGCCAGCAGTGGGCAGAACTATGGCTACACCTTC.

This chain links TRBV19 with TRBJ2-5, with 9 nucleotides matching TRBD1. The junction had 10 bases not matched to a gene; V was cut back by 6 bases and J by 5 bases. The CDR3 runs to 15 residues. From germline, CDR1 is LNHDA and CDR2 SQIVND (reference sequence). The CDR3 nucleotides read TGTGCCAGTAGCAGGGGGGGACAGGGATTCGAGACCCAGTACTTC. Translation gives CASSRGGQGFETQYF.

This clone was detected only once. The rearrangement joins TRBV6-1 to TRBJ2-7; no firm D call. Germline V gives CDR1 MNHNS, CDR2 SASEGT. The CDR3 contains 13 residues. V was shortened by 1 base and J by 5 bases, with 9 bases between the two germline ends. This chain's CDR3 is CASSEVSSDEQYF. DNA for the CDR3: TGTGCCAGCAGTGAAGTCAGTTCGGACGAGCAGTACTTC.

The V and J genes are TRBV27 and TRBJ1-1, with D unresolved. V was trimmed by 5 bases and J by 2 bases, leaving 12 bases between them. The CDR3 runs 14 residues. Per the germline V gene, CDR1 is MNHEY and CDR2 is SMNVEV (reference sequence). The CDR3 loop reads CASSSHSLNTEAFF. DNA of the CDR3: TGTGCCAGCAGTAGCCACAGCCTAAACACTGAAGCTTTCTTT.

CDR3 bases: TGCAGCGTTAGCTCGGGACTAGCGAAAGAGACCCAGTACTTC. Protein product: CSVSSGLAKETQYF. This chain uses TRBV29-1 with TRBJ2-5, with 10 bases identical to TRBD2. Germline assignment: CDR1 SQVTM and CDR2 ANQGSEA. V gave up 5 bases and J gave up 3 bases; unmatched junction bases: 6. CDR3 length: 14 amino acids.

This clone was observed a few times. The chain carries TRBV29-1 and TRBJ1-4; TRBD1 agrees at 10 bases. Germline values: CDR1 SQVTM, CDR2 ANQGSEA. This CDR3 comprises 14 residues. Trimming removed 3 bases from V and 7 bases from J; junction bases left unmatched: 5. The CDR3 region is CSVDDRGRGEKLFF. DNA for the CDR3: TGCAGCGTTGACGACAGGGGGCGGGGTGAAAAACTGTTTTTT.

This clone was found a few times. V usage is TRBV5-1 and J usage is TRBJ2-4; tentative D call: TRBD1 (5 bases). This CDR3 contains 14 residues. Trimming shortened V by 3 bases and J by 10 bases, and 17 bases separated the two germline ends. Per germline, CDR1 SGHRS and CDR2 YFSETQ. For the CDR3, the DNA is TGCGCCAGCAGCTCCACGCAACAGGCGAGAATTCAGTACTTC. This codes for CASSSTQQARIQYF.

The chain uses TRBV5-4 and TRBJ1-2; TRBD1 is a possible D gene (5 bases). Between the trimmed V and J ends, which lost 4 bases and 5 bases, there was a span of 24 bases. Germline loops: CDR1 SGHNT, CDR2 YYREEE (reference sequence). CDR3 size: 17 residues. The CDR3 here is CASSGAQGTWRSYGYTF. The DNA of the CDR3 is TGTGCCAGCAGCGGGGCGCAGGGCACCTGGCGGTCTTATGGCTACACCTTC.

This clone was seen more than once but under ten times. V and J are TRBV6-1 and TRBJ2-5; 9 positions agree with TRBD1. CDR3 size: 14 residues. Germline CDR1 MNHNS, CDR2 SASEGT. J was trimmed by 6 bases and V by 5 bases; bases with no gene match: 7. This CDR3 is CASSLDRGKKTQYF. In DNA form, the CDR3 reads TGTGCCAGCAGTCTGGACAGGGGTAAAAAGACCCAGTACTTC.